This T cell receptor beta chain was observed in a study of naive and memory T cell subsets. This clonotype came up many times. The CDR3 consists of 13 residues. Germline CDR1 SNHLY, CDR2 FYNNEI. V gave up 6 bases and J gave up 6 bases, with 14 bases separating them. Treatment: skin biopsy from PPD injection site in Mantoux-positive individual. The library had UMIs added by 3' ligation of an oligonucleotide to TCR cDNA. The SP2 primer and nested alpha and beta constant region primers amplified ligated cDNA in four rounds. Blood and skin TCR RNA was reverse transcribed with alpha and beta constant primers. TCRdb re-called the UMI-ligation and nested PCR reads through MiXCR, storing one row per CDR3 protein. The table includes 35,000 to 40,000 distinct CDR3 sequences, 9.5% to 11% detected once.

The sequencing used skin, collected from a tuberculin skin test site. This sequence joins TRBV2 and TRBJ1-2; no reliable D call. The TCR originated in an adult in good health. The CDR3 reads CASRTLLLNGYTF. CDR3 DNA: TGTGCCAGCAGAACCCTACTACTTAATGGCTACACCTTC.